The entry below describes one TCR beta chain. This sample is drawn from a study of blood T cell repertoires in COVID-19. This CDR3 has 14 residues. Per the germline V gene, CDR1 is KGHDR and CDR2 is SFDVKD. The V and J ends lost 3 bases and 2 bases respectively, with 9 bases between them. Generated by immunoSEQ multiplex PCR, the TCRdb table keeps only in-frame clones and is missing some. The sample has 120,000 or so clones; roughly 86% are singletons. Sequencing used peripheral blood. The rearrangement uses TRBV24-1 and TRBJ1-2; weak D call: TRBD1 (5 bases). The sequence came from an older woman with acute or convalescent COVID-19. The DNA of the CDR3 is TGTGCCACCAGTGATCCGGGACTCAACTATGGCTACACCTTC. Translated, it gives CATSDPGLNYGYTF.